Below, 20 T cell receptor beta chains from the same sample are listed, as sequenced in a study of T cells in Graves' hyperthyroidism and ophthalmopathy. RNA transcripts were the template for amplifying TCR beta CDR3 regions. A first-round RT-PCR of the TCR CDR3 used the HTBI primer set. TCRdb processed the multiplex PCR reads anew with MiXCR; each CDR3 protein has one entry. The sample yields about 720,000 distinct CDR3 sequences, around 17% seen once. Material for sequencing was blood. The source of these receptors is a man younger than 35 with Graves' hyperthyroidism.

This clonotype came up many times. J is TRBJ1-6 and V is TRBV2; perhaps TRBD1 as D (6 bases). There are 15 residues in the CDR3. The V gene's germline CDR1 is SNHLY and CDR2 FYNNEI. The ends were cut back, 6 bases at V and 12 bases at J, with 21 bases in the middle. The CDR3: CASSGGSSGTQPLHF. In nucleotides, the CDR3 is TGTGCCAGCAGCGGGGGCTCCTCTGGAACCCAACCCCTCCACTTT.

There are many counts of this clonotype. The V call is TRBV12-3 or TRBV12-4, the J call TRBJ1-5; possibly TRBD1 for D (6 bases). Deletions cut 5 bases from V and 5 bases from J, with 16 bases between. There are 15 residues in the CDR3. CDR3 nucleotides: TGTGCCAGCAGTCAAGGGGTGGCAGGGGATCAGCCCCAGCATTTT. Amino acid sequence: CASSQGVAGDQPQHF.

The chain uses TRBV12-3 or TRBV12-4 and TRBJ2-5, with TRBD2 matching over 7 bases. This CDR3 is built from 10 residues. V lost 11 bases to trimming and J lost 9 bases; unmatched junction nucleotides: 6. The CDR3 DNA is TGTGCCGGGGGGGAGACCGCCCAGTACTTC. Translation: CAGGETAQYF.

This clonotype was counted a few times. This chain links TRBV30 with TRBJ2-3; 8 bases map to TRBD1. The V segment lost 0 bases and the J segment 6 bases; nucleotides outside the gene matches: 11. The CDR3 spans 16 residues. CDR1 and CDR2 from the germline V gene are GTSNPN and SVGIG (reference sequence). For the CDR3, the DNA is TGTGCCTGGAGTGTACTCTGGGACAGGCCCTCGGATACGCAGTATTTT. Protein product: CAWSVLWDRPSDTQYF.

In its sample, this clonotype was seen a few times. The chain has TRBV20-1 and TRBJ2-3; D ambiguous. The CDR3 extends over 13 amino acids. Germline assignment: CDR1 DFQATT and CDR2 SNEGSKA (reference sequence). Trimming took off 6 bases at V and 1 base at J, with 11 bases between the two ends. CDR3 protein: CSAPWAGTDTQYF. The CDR3 DNA follows: TGCAGTGCCCCGTGGGCGGGCACAGATACGCAGTATTTT.

This clonotype was seen a handful of times. V usage is TRBV6-1 and J usage is TRBJ2-2; 8 bases match TRBD1. This CDR3 has 17 residues. The V gene's germline CDR1 is MNHNS and CDR2 SASEGT. The V and J ends lost 8 bases and 4 bases, in that order; junction bases with no gene match: 15. The CDR3 sequence is CASYYSTQGASTGELFF. The CDR3 DNA reads TGTGCCAGCTACTACTCTACTCAGGGGGCGAGCACCGGGGAGCTGTTTTTT.

V is TRBV6-5 and J is TRBJ1-2; 9 bases match TRBD1. The V gene end was trimmed by 1 base and the J gene end by 2 bases; junction bases not matched to a gene: 5. The CDR3 covers 16 residues. Looked up from germline, CDR1 is MNHEY and CDR2 is SVGAGI. CDR3 amino acids: CASSYWGQGSNYGYTF. The CDR3 DNA reads TGTGCCAGCAGTTACTGGGGACAGGGTTCCAACTATGGCTACACCTTC.

Turning to this clonotype: This may stem from a read error, because a much larger clone lies one nucleotide away. This chain links TRBV25-1 with TRBJ2-5, with D perhaps TRBD2 (5 bases). The V end lost 4 bases, the J end lost 0 bases, and 6 bases lay between the germline ends. CDR3 length equals 13 residues. Germline lookup yields CDR1 MGHDK and CDR2 SYGVNS. CDR3 sequence: CASSAGDQETQYF. The CDR3 DNA follows: TGTGCCAGCAGTGCCGGGGACCAAGAGACCCAGTACTTC.

This clonotype was counted between two and nine times. The CDR3 region is CAISESSGSGIIYTGELFF. DNA for the CDR3: TGTGCCATCAGTGAGTCATCAGGTAGCGGGATAATATACACCGGGGAGCTGTTTTTT. This chain uses TRBV10-3 with TRBJ2-2, with 8 bases aligning to TRBD2. Germline loops: CDR1 ENHRY, CDR2 SYGVKD. V lost 0 bases to trimming and J lost 3 bases; unmatched junction nucleotides: 12. There are 19 residues in the CDR3.

Points on this clonotype: Being one base from a much bigger clone, this may be a read error. The chain couples TRBV2 to TRBJ1-1; no reliable D call. The germline V and J ends were trimmed by 4 bases and 4 bases, with 16 bases remaining between them. Germline V lookup: CDR1 SNHLY, CDR2 FYNNEI. The CDR3 runs to 15 residues. The CDR3 spells CASSVAFEAGTEAFF. CDR3 DNA: TGTGCCAGCAGTGTAGCGTTTGAGGCCGGCACTGAAGCTTTCTTT.

Many counts were recorded for this clonotype. The chain recombines TRBV7-8 with TRBJ2-1, with TRBD2 identical over 10 bases. The CDR3 totals 19 residues. The J segment lost 0 bases and the V segment lost 1 base, leaving 9 bases of the junction unmatched. Germline CDR1 is SGHVS and CDR2 is FQNEAQ. The CDR3 DNA reads TGTGCCAGCAGCTTAGTATGGCTAGCGGGAGCTTCCTCCTACAATGAGCAGTTCTTC. Its protein is CASSLVWLAGASSYNEQFF.

This clonotype was recorded at least ten times. V usage is TRBV15 and J usage is TRBJ2-1; TRBD2 matches at 9 bases. The CDR3 has 15 amino acids. With 3 bases clipped from V and 9 bases from J, the junction kept 9 bases outside the gene matches. Germline V gene lookup returns CDR1 LNHNV and CDR2 YYDKDF (reference sequence). CDR3 bases: TGTGCCACCAGCAGTCCTTTAGCGGGAGTAGGTGAGCAGTTCTTC. This sequence encodes CATSSPLAGVGEQFF.

The genes are TRBV20-1 and TRBJ1-2; TRBD1 matches at 8 bases. This CDR3 is 13 amino acids long. V dropped 5 bases and J dropped 5; count of bases not matched to a gene: 7. Germline V CDR1 and CDR2: DFQATT, SNEGSKA (reference sequence). The chain's CDR3 is CSAPGTGLYGYTF. The CDR3 DNA is TGCAGTGCTCCCGGGACAGGATTATATGGCTACACCTTC.

The table lists this clonotype with many counts. The chain recombines TRBV30 with TRBJ2-3; D may be TRBD2 (6 bases). This CDR3 has 16 amino acids. Trimming took 0 bases from V and 5 from J, leaving 18 bases between them. The germline gives CDR1 GTSNPN, CDR2 SVGIG (reference sequence). CDR3 coding DNA: TGTGCCTGGAGTGTAGTTTCGGGCGGGATGGGAGATACGCAGTATTTT. Translation gives CAWSVVSGGMGDTQYF.

This clonotype occurred a few times. The J gene is TRBJ2-4, the V gene TRBV7-9, with D tentatively TRBD1 (6 bases). This CDR3 has 12 residues. Trimming stripped 5 bases from V and 6 bases from J, with 8 bases between. Germline lookup yields CDR1 SEHNR and CDR2 FQNEAQ (reference sequence). The CDR3 protein is CASSQGLNIQYF. CDR3 coding DNA: TGTGCCAGCAGCCAGGGGTTAAACATTCAGTACTTC.

Many counts were recorded for this clonotype. The V call is TRBV19, the J call TRBJ2-7, with TRBD1 matching over 10 bases. The CDR3 totals 14 residues. The germline V gene encodes CDR1 LNHDA and CDR2 SQIVND (reference sequence). V lost 4 bases, J lost 5 bases, and 5 bases stayed unmatched. Here the CDR3 reads CASSRGTGVNEQYF. The CDR3, as DNA: TGTGCCAGTAGTAGAGGGACAGGGGTAAACGAGCAGTACTTC.

A remark on this clonotype: An end of the junction differs from the germline gene, which may be a read error. The rearrangement joins TRBV3-1 to TRBJ2-7, with D possibly called TRBD1 or TRBD2 (5 bases each). This CDR3 region has 15 residues. Germline V gene sequence: CDR1 LGHDT, CDR2 YNNKEL (reference sequence). CDR3 sequence reads: CANSQEAADTYEQYF. The CDR3 bases are TGTGCCAACAGCCAAGAAGCGGCGGACACCTACGAGCAGTACTTC.

This clonotype was picked up a small number of times. The chain uses TRBV20-1 and TRBJ2-4; D is unresolved. The CDR3 consists of 13 residues. V lost 0 bases and J lost 0, with 3 bases in between. CDR1 and CDR2 from the germline V gene are DFQATT and SNEGSKA (reference sequence). CDR3 protein: CSARDLAKNIQYF. The CDR3 DNA is TGCAGTGCTAGAGACCTAGCCAAAAACATTCAGTACTTC.

V usage is TRBV11-1 and J usage is TRBJ2-7; maybe TRBD2 (5 bases). The CDR3 has 14 amino acids. Germline assignment: CDR1 SGHAT and CDR2 FQDESV (reference sequence). The germline V and J ends were trimmed by 6 bases and 5 bases, with 17 bases remaining between them. CDR3 loop: CASSRGSHGDEQYF. The CDR3 DNA follows: TGTGCCAGCAGTCGCGGGTCTCACGGAGACGAGCAGTACTTC.

The rearrangement links TRBV7-9 to TRBJ1-1, with no clear D. The CDR3 contains 14 residues. V lost 3 bases, J lost 0 bases, and 8 bases lay in between. Germline V lookup: CDR1 SEHNR, CDR2 FQNEAQ (reference sequence). In DNA, the CDR3 is TGTGCCAGCAGCTTCCCCTTAATGAACACTGAAGCTTTCTTT. Amino acid sequence: CASSFPLMNTEAFF.